The 23 T cell receptor beta chains below were found in one sample sequenced in a study of molecular identifiers for immune sequencing clone quantification (dated by TCRdb to the late 2010s). Preparation of the library involved PCR. These reads were obtained on a NextSeq 500. TCRdb passed the public sequencing reads through fastp at Q25 and MiXCR, retaining productive beta sequences. CDR3 protein duplicates are merged, each entry listing the most common genes and DNA. The sample data list 37,000 or so distinct CDR3 sequences, and roughly 22% of these were observed just once. The top ten constitute around 0.98% of the sample. The sample taken for sequencing was naive CD8+ T cells from blood, with Jurkat cell RNA spiked in. Per the publication, the cell subset or site label means: FACS-sorted CD8+CD4-CCR7+CD45RA+ naive T cells. The receptors here all came from a human donor in good health. Some libraries in this study had Jurkat cell RNA spiked in.

This clonotype was seen repeatedly, ten times or more. The rearrangement uses TRBV28 and TRBJ2-3; 8 bases map to TRBD1. V shed 4 bases and J 0 bases; nucleotides not matched to a gene: 3. The germline V gene encodes CDR1 MDHEN and CDR2 SYDVKM. The CDR3 contains 15 residues. For the CDR3, the DNA is TGTGCCAGCAGTTCGGACAGGGTTAGCACAGATACGCAGTATTTT. Translating it yields CASSSDRVSTDTQYF.

As to this clonotype: A much larger clone lies one base from this, so it may be a read error. The rearrangement links TRBV4-3 to TRBJ2-5; D is possibly TRBD1 (6 bases). Germline CDR1 and CDR2: LGHNA and YSLEER. V lost 0 bases and J 9 bases, leaving 20 bases between the germline ends. The CDR3 is 16 residues long. The CDR3 sequence is CASSQDAWSTGKPQYF. CDR3 DNA: TGCGCCAGCAGCCAAGATGCTTGGTCTACAGGGAAGCCCCAGTACTTC.

There are many counts of this clonotype. The CDR3 region has the DNA TGTGCCAGCACCGGGACAGGGCGGTACCAAGAGACCCAGTACTTC. Translated, it gives CASTGTGRYQETQYF. The chain couples TRBV6-2 or TRBV6-3 to TRBJ2-5, with TRBD1 matching 9 bases. V lost 7 bases, J lost 0 bases, and 6 bases stayed unmatched. CDR3 length: 15 residues. Germline V CDR1 and CDR2: MNHEY, SVGEGT.

This chain joins TRBV12-3 or TRBV12-4 and TRBJ1-5; TRBD1 matches at 7 bases. This CDR3 has 15 residues. Unmatched junction bases numbered 5, after V lost 2 bases and J lost 4 bases. CDR3 sequence reads: CASSLSSGGNQPQHF. CDR3 DNA sequence: TGTGCCAGCAGTTTAAGCTCAGGGGGAAATCAGCCCCAGCATTTT.

In this sample, this clonotype turned up many times. The chain has TRBV28 and TRBJ2-5, with a weak D call TRBD2 (5 bases). Trimming took 4 bases from V and 1 from J, leaving 22 bases between them. CDR3 length: 18 residues. The V gene's germline CDR1 is MDHEN and CDR2 SYDVKM. The CDR3: CASSSPSSPGSLQETQYF. The CDR3 DNA is TGTGCCAGCAGTTCCCCCTCGTCCCCGGGGTCTCTCCAAGAGACCCAGTACTTC.

This clonotype appeared many times. The V gene is TRBV27, the J gene TRBJ2-3; 8 nucleotides match TRBD2. The CDR3 runs 17 residues. J was trimmed by 3 bases and V by 0 bases; bases with no gene match: 8. CDR1 is MNHEY and CDR2 is SMNVEV in the germline V gene (reference sequence). CDR3 amino acids: CASSLSASGSLTDTQYF. The CDR3 DNA is TGTGCCAGCAGTTTATCGGCTAGCGGGTCCTTAACAGATACGCAGTATTTT.

This clonotype was seen at least ten times. The genes are TRBV10-2 and TRBJ2-5; 7 nucleotides agree with TRBD1. V shed 3 bases and J 2 bases; nucleotides not matched to a gene: 3. This CDR3 has 14 residues. The germline gives CDR1 WSHSY, CDR2 SAAADI. The DNA for the CDR3 is TGCGCCAGCAGTGAACAGGGGAAACAAGAGACCCAGTACTTC. Encoded protein: CASSEQGKQETQYF.

This clonotype was seen at least ten times. This sequence joins TRBV11-2 and TRBJ2-2, with D possibly being TRBD1 or TRBD2 (5 bases each). This CDR3 has 13 residues. V lost 11 bases to trimming and J lost 4 bases, with 14 bases between them. Per the germline V gene, CDR1 is SGHAT and CDR2 is FQNNGV. The CDR3 DNA reads as TGTGCCGGAAGGGGTCGGGGCACCGGGGAGCTGTTTTTT. Residues: CAGRGRGTGELFF.

The V and J genes are TRBV13 and TRBJ2-3, with 7 bases lining up with TRBD1. The V segment lost 2 bases and the J segment 4 bases; nucleotides outside the gene matches: 3. Per the germline V gene, CDR1 is PRHDT and CDR2 is FYEKMQ (reference sequence). The CDR3 runs to 14 residues. The CDR3 loop is CASSLCGTADTQYF. The CDR3 nucleotides are TGTGCCAGCAGCTTATGTGGGACAGCAGATACGCAGTATTTT.

This clonotype was seen ten or more times. V and J are TRBV12-3 or TRBV12-4 and TRBJ2-4, with D hard to call. V was pared by 4 bases and J by 0 bases, with 7 bases between. This CDR3 has 14 residues. CDR3 sequence: CASSYTRAKNIQYF. In DNA, the CDR3 is TGTGCCAGCAGTTACACAAGAGCCAAAAACATTCAGTACTTC.

Remarks on this clonotype: A read error may explain this, as a much larger clone is one base away. This likely comes from a read error, as the CDR3 has no conserved phenylalanine or tryptophan at its end. This rearrangement joins TRBV4-3 to TRBJ1-1; D may be TRBD1 (5 bases). The V and J ends lost 0 bases and 1 base respectively, with 9 bases between them. In germline, CDR1 is LGHNA, CDR2 YSLEER. The CDR3 is 15 amino acids. CDR3 coding DNA: TGCGCCAGCAGCCAAGATTGGGGGACGAACACTGAAGCTTTCTCT. Its protein product is CASSQDWGTNTEAFS.

This clonotype was counted a few times. The V and J genes are TRBV7-2 and TRBJ2-7; no reliable D call. The CDR3 loop spans 15 amino acids. Trimming left V 1 base short and J 0 bases short, with 10 bases between. CDR1 SGHTA and CDR2 FQGNSA come from the germline V gene. The CDR3 sequence is CASSLGGSLSYEQYF. CDR3 bases: TGTGCCAGCAGCTTAGGTGGCAGCCTCTCCTACGAGCAGTACTTC.

There are many counts of this clonotype. The junction differs from germline at one of its ends, possibly a read error. V and J are TRBV28 and TRBJ2-1; tentative D call: TRBD2 (6 bases). This CDR3 has 12 amino acids. The germline V gene has CDR1 MDHEN and CDR2 SYDVKM. CDR3: CVSREPLNEQFF. CDR3 nucleotides: TGTGTCAGCCGGGAGCCGCTTAATGAGCAGTTCTTC.

This clonotype was counted at least ten times. This sequence joins TRBV4-1 and TRBJ1-1; possibly TRBD1 for D (6 bases). Germline CDR1 reads MGHRA; CDR2 reads YSYEKL. The V end was cut by 1 base, the J end by 1 base, with 7 bases between. This CDR3 spans 14 amino acids. CDR3 in DNA: TGCGCCAGCAGCCAAGCACAGGGGAACACTGAAGCTTTCTTT. Encoded protein: CASSQAQGNTEAFF.

About this clonotype: An end of the junction does not agree with germline; a read error may underlie this. This chain links TRBV27 with TRBJ2-5; the D gene is possibly TRBD2 (6 bases). The CDR3 sequence is 14 residues long. Germline lookup yields CDR1 MNHEY and CDR2 SMNVEV (reference sequence). CDR3 sequence (DNA): TGTGCCAGCAGTCCGTCGCGGGGTCAAGGGACCCAGTACTTC. Amino acids: CASSPSRGQGTQYF.

This clonotype was picked up many times. The chain combines TRBV6-4 with TRBJ1-5, with no clear D. Trimming removed 10 bases from V and 0 bases from J, with 16 bases in between. The CDR3 loop spans 15 amino acids. CDR1 is MRHNA and CDR2 is SNTAGT in the germline V gene. CDR3 region: CATPFTWFSNQPQHF. The CDR3 DNA reads as TGTGCCACTCCTTTCACATGGTTTAGCAATCAGCCCCAGCATTTT.

This clonotype was picked up many times. The V gene is TRBV4-3, the J gene TRBJ2-1; D remains ambiguous. Germline loops: CDR1 LGHNA, CDR2 YSLEER. V was pared by 0 bases and J by 1 base, with 7 bases between. The CDR3 length is 15 residues. The CDR3 DNA reads as TGCGCCAGCAGCCAAGACCAAGCGTCCTACAATGAGCAGTTCTTC. Translation gives CASSQDQASYNEQFF.

With regard to this clonotype: This may stem from a read error, because a much larger clone lies one nucleotide away. The chain couples TRBV4-1 to TRBJ2-7; D not resolved. Germline CDR1 is MGHRA and CDR2 is YSYEKL. The CDR3 is 14 residues long. CDR3 residues: CASSQALGVYGQYF. In DNA form, the CDR3 reads TGCGCCAGCAGCCAAGCCCTTGGGGTCTACGGGCAGTACTTC.

This clonotype has ten or more counts. This sequence joins TRBV4-3 and TRBJ1-2; D perhaps matches TRBD1 (6 bases). The V end lost 0 bases, the J end lost 4 bases, and 15 bases lay between the germline ends. The CDR3 is made up of 16 amino acids. Germline V CDR1 and CDR2: LGHNA, YSLEER. Here the CDR3 reads CASSQDSGPGVYGYTF. As DNA, the CDR3 is TGCGCCAGCAGCCAAGATTCTGGGCCAGGGGTCTATGGCTACACCTTC.

This clonotype showed up many times. The rearrangement links TRBV4-1 to TRBJ2-6; 8 bases line up with TRBD2. In germline, CDR1 is MGHRA, CDR2 YSYEKL. With 4 bases clipped from V and 0 bases from J, the junction kept 14 bases outside the gene matches. CDR3 size: 20 residues. The CDR3 loop is CASSPRVVGSGSSGANVLTF. CDR3 in DNA: TGCGCCAGCAGCCCCCGAGTGGTAGGCAGCGGGAGCTCTGGGGCCAACGTCCTGACTTTC.

This clonotype has a count of ten or more. The rearrangement links TRBV12-3 or TRBV12-4 to TRBJ2-3, with a tentative D call TRBD2 (5 bases). The ends were cut back, 4 bases at V and 1 base at J, with 12 bases in the middle. The CDR3 is 15 amino acids. CDR3 sequence (DNA): TGTGCCAGCAGTTGGAGCGGTCCTGGCACAGATACGCAGTATTTT. Protein: CASSWSGPGTDTQYF.

The CDR3 here is CASSLGPSGSPLHF. The CDR3 DNA reads TGTGCCAGCAGTTTGGGTCCGTCCGGGTCACCCCTCCACTTT. The gene calls are TRBV27 and TRBJ1-6; no firm D call. The germline V and J ends were trimmed by 3 bases and 10 bases, with 13 bases remaining between them. Germline V CDR1 and CDR2: MNHEY, SMNVEV (reference sequence). The CDR3 contains 14 residues.

This clonotype was detected many times. The chain recombines TRBV6-5 with TRBJ2-5, with 8 bases fitting TRBD2. The CDR3 spans 13 residues. The germline CDR1 and CDR2 sequences are MNHEY and SVGAGI. The V gene end was trimmed by 8 bases and the J gene end by 2 bases; junction bases not matched to a gene: 4. The CDR3 nucleotides are TGTGCCAGCGGGCTAGCGGGTCAAGAGACCCAGTACTTC. The encoded protein is CASGLAGQETQYF.